What follows are 32 T cell receptor beta chains derived from one specimen sequenced in a study of blood T cell repertoires in COVID-19. The data were produced by immunoSEQ multiplex PCR, yet TCRdb's version contains in-frame clones alone and is incomplete. The sample consists of over 200,000 clones, about nine tenths of them appearing once. Sequenced sample: peripheral blood. The receptors were gathered from a woman in her sixties or seventies with acute or convalescent COVID-19.

The count of this clone is one. This chain joins TRBV7-9 and TRBJ2-1; 7 nucleotides line up with TRBD1. The CDR3 runs to 15 residues. V gave up 5 bases and J gave up 6 bases; unmatched junction bases: 10. The germline V gene has CDR1 SEHNR and CDR2 FQNEAQ (reference sequence). In DNA form, the CDR3 reads TGTGCCAGCAGCGATATACAGGGGCAGGGCAATGAGCAGTTCTTC. Protein: CASSDIQGQGNEQFF.

The V gene is TRBV10-1, the J gene TRBJ1-1, with D unresolved. The V and J ends lost 0 bases and 4 bases respectively, with 9 bases between them. Looked up from germline, CDR1 is WNHNN and CDR2 is SYGVQD (reference sequence). This CDR3 is built from 14 residues. The CDR3 sequence is CASSESRLGTEAFF. The DNA for the CDR3 is TGCGCCAGCAGTGAGTCGCGGTTAGGCACTGAAGCTTTCTTT.

The chain is built from TRBV2 and TRBJ1-1; 8 nucleotides line up with TRBD1. Trimming cost V 4 bases and J 2 bases; bases outside gene matches: 6. Germline V gene data show CDR1 as SNHLY and CDR2 as FYNNEI. The CDR3 runs to 15 residues. CDR3 loop: CASSVTGEGNTEAFF. CDR3 DNA sequence: TGTGCCAGCAGTGTGACAGGGGAAGGAAACACTGAAGCTTTCTTT. Full variable domain (missing parts from reference TRBV2 and TRBJ1-1): EPEVTQTPSHQVTQMGQEVILRCVPISNHLYFYWYRQILGQKVEFLVSFYNNEISEKSEIFDDQFSVERPDGSNFTLKIRSTKLEDSAMYFCASSVTGEGNTEAFFGQGTRLTVV.

This rearrangement joins TRBV28 to TRBJ1-6, with TRBD1 matching 8 bases. The CDR3 is 16 amino acids. Trimming at V came to 6 bases and at J to 4 bases, leaving 8 bases not matched to a gene. Germline CDR1 reads MDHEN; CDR2 reads SYDVKM. CDR3 in DNA: TGTGCCAGCAGACCGACAGGGGCAACTTATAATTCACCCCTCCACTTT. It is translated as CASRPTGATYNSPLHF.

The genes are TRBV7-9 and TRBJ2-2; weak D call: TRBD2 (6 bases). The CDR3 is 16 amino acids. V was shortened by 3 bases and J by 1 base, with 12 bases between the two germline ends. The germline CDR1 and CDR2 sequences are SEHNR and FQNEAQ (reference sequence). CDR3 bases: TGTGCCAGCAGCTTTAAAGGAGGGCTGAACACCGGGGAGCTGTTTTTT. Its translation: CASSFKGGLNTGELFF. Based on the CDR3 plus reference TRBV7-9 and TRBJ2-2, the full variable domain is DTGVSQNPRHKITKRGQNVTFRCDPISEHNRLYWYRQTLGQGPEFLTYFQNEAQLEKSRLLSDRFSAERPKGSFSTLEIQRTEQGDSAMYLCASSFKGGLNTGELFFGEGSRLTVL.

V usage is TRBV5-1 and J usage is TRBJ1-2; 7 bases map to TRBD1. The ends lost 0 bases at V and 4 bases at J; junction bases unmatched: 9. Germline V CDR1 and CDR2: SGHRS, YFSETQ. The CDR3 is 16 residues long. The CDR3 DNA reads as TGCGCCAGCAGCTTGGCTTCGACAGGGTTGGTCTATGGCTACACCTTC. The encoded protein is CASSLASTGLVYGYTF. The full variable domain, rest sourced from reference TRBV5-1 and TRBJ1-2, is KAGVTQTPRYLIKTRGQQVTLSCSPISGHRSVSWYQQTPGQGLQFLFEYFSETQRNKGNFPGRFSGRQFSNSRSEMNVSTLELGDSALYLCASSLASTGLVYGYTFGSGTRLTVV.

J is TRBJ2-6 and V is TRBV21-1; the table assigns TRBD1, which was not confirmed against the DNA. TRBV21-1 is flagged as a pseudogene. The CDR3 consists of 15 residues. The CDR3 DNA follows: TGTGCCAGCTGGGATCAGGGATCTGGGGCCAACGTCCTGACTTTC. Its translation is CASWDQGSGANVLTF.

This rearrangement joins TRBV6-5 to TRBJ1-2, with D hard to call. This CDR3 has 13 amino acids. The germline V gene encodes CDR1 MNHEY and CDR2 SVGAGI. Trimming stripped 2 bases from V and 3 bases from J, with 7 bases between. CDR3 DNA: TGTGCCAGCAGTTACGATGCAGACTATGGCTACACCTTC. This encodes CASSYDADYGYTF.

The rearrangement links TRBV3-1 (or the pseudogene TRBV3-2) to TRBJ2-3; D may be TRBD2 (7 bases). Germline V CDR1 and CDR2: LGHDT, YNNKEL (reference sequence). The CDR3 has 14 amino acids. Trimming cost V 5 bases and J 5 bases, with 14 bases left between them. The chain's CDR3 is CASSERGGKDTQYF. In DNA form, the CDR3 reads TGTGCCAGCAGCGAGAGGGGGGGGAAAGATACGCAGTATTTT.

The V and J genes are TRBV19 and TRBJ2-1, with a tentative D call TRBD2 (6 bases). The CDR3 covers 15 residues. Germline loops: CDR1 LNHDA, CDR2 SQIVND (reference sequence). With 4 bases removed from V and 4 bases from J, the gap between germline ends came to 14 bases. As DNA, the CDR3 is TGTGCCAGTAGTACCCGGGACTCCCCTTACAATGAGCAGTTCTTC. It translates to CASSTRDSPYNEQFF.

The chain has TRBV28 and TRBJ1-5; unclear D gene. The germline V gene encodes CDR1 MDHEN and CDR2 SYDVKM. Trimming left V 3 bases short and J 3 bases short, with 3 bases between. CDR3 size: 12 residues. CDR3 bases: TGTGCCAGCAGTTTTTACAATCAGCCCCAGCATTTT. This sequence encodes CASSFYNQPQHF.

The chain carries TRBV29-1 and TRBJ2-3, with a possible D match to TRBD1 (5 bases). Trimming took off 6 bases at V and 0 bases at J, with 10 bases between the two ends. Germline V gives CDR1 SQVTM, CDR2 ANQGSEA. The CDR3 contains 13 residues. This CDR3 is CSVDKVSTDTQYF. The CDR3 DNA is TGCAGCGTGGACAAGGTTAGCACAGATACGCAGTATTTT.

The table lists this clone with a few counts. The chain links TRBV21-1 to TRBJ1-2. TRBV21-1 is tagged as a pseudogene. The CDR3 totals 15 residues. CDR3 amino acids: CARVKRAGRSYGYTF. CDR3 coding DNA: TGTGCCAGGGTAAAGAGGGCAGGGAGGTCCTATGGCTACACCTTC.

This rearrangement joins TRBV9 to TRBJ2-3; 7 bases align to TRBD1. V was pared by 0 bases and J by 1 base, with 2 bases of the junction left unmatched. The CDR3 sequence is 15 residues long. Germline V gene data show CDR1 as SGDLS and CDR2 as YYNGEE. The chain's CDR3 is CASSVEGAGTDTQYF. In nucleotides, the CDR3 is TGTGCCAGCAGCGTAGAGGGGGCCGGCACAGATACGCAGTATTTT.

This sequence joins TRBV24-1 and TRBJ2-7, with 7 bases identical to TRBD2. The CDR3 consists of 13 residues. CDR1 and CDR2 (germline): KGHDR, SFDVKD. The trim removed 7 bases at V and 4 bases at J, leaving 6 bases unmatched. The CDR3 sequence is CATSNNGGYEQYF. In nucleotides, the CDR3 is TGTGCCACCAGCAACAACGGGGGGTACGAGCAGTACTTC.

The chain employs TRBV4-2 and TRBJ2-1; 12 bases agree with TRBD2. This CDR3 region has 14 residues. The V gene's germline CDR1 is LGHNA and CDR2 YNFKEQ. V shed 2 bases, J shed 10 bases, and the junction held 3 bases outside the gene matches. The CDR3 coding sequence is TGTGCCAGCAGCCAACAACTAGCGGGAGGAGAGCAGTTCTTC. Translation: CASSQQLAGGEQFF.

The chain has TRBV3-1 (or the pseudogene TRBV3-2) and TRBJ1-2; no definite D call. The V end lost 4 bases, the J end lost 0 bases, and 9 bases lay between the germline ends. The germline V gene has CDR1 LGHDT and CDR2 YNNKEL (reference sequence). CDR3 length: 14 amino acids. The CDR3 nucleotides read TGTGCCAGCAGCCTTAAATCCGCTAACTATGGCTACACCTTC. This translates into CASSLKSANYGYTF.

The chain employs TRBV7-8 and TRBJ2-2; D gene ambiguous. Germline CDR1 SGHVS, CDR2 FQNEAQ. The CDR3 loop spans 14 amino acids. The V and J ends lost 1 base and 1 base respectively, with 4 bases between them. The CDR3 region has the DNA TGTGCCAGCAGCTTAGGACAGAACACCGGGGAGCTGTTTTTT. Translating it yields CASSLGQNTGELFF.

The rearrangement links TRBV4-1 to TRBJ1-4; D unresolved. The CDR3 is 17 residues long. Trimming stripped 2 bases from V and 10 bases from J, with 23 bases between. Germline CDR1 MGHRA, CDR2 YSYEKL. CDR3 sequence: CASSQPQKLRAQRKLFF. The DNA of the CDR3 is TGCGCCAGCAGCCAACCCCAGAAATTGAGGGCTCAGCGAAAACTGTTTTTT.

CDR3 sequence reads: CASSSNAATNYGYTF. CDR3 sequence (DNA): TGTGCCAGTAGCAGTAACGCCGCCACTAACTATGGCTACACCTTC. The V call is TRBV19, the J call TRBJ1-2; D gene unclear. CDR3 length: 15 amino acids. Germline CDR1 reads LNHDA; CDR2 reads SQIVND (reference sequence). V shed 6 bases and J shed 0 bases, with 14 bases lying between them.

The chain combines TRBV10-1 with TRBJ2-3, with 9 bases lining up with TRBD2. Germline CDR1 reads WNHNN; CDR2 reads SYGVQD (reference sequence). Losses at the gene ends were 2 bases for V and 4 bases for J; bases not matched to a gene: 10. CDR3 length: 17 residues. In DNA form, the CDR3 reads TGCGCCAGCAGTGAGAACAGCGGGGGGTTCCGGGCAGATACGCAGTATTTT. Its protein is CASSENSGGFRADTQYF.

This clone has just a few counts. V and J are TRBV3-1 (or the pseudogene TRBV3-2) and TRBJ2-1; 11 positions agree with TRBD2. This CDR3 has 16 residues. Germline-derived CDR1 and CDR2 are LGHDT and YNNKEL (reference sequence). Trimming took 6 bases from V and 7 from J; bases not matched to a gene: 11. The CDR3 reads CASSPTSGGILNEQFF. In DNA, the CDR3 is TGTGCCAGCAGTCCAACTAGCGGGGGTATCCTTAATGAGCAGTTCTTC.

This clone was seen a single time. This chain connects TRBV4-2 to TRBJ1-1; TRBD1 matches 8 bases. Germline V gene data show CDR1 as LGHNA and CDR2 as YNFKEQ. Germline trimming cut 1 base from V and 1 base from J; bases unmatched to any gene: 2. The CDR3 spans 15 residues. The CDR3 sequence: CASSQGDRGNTEAFF. The CDR3 DNA reads TGTGCCAGCAGCCAAGGAGACAGGGGGAACACTGAAGCTTTCTTT.

V is TRBV28 and J is TRBJ2-2; tentative D call: TRBD1 (6 bases). Germline assignment: CDR1 MDHEN and CDR2 SYDVKM. The CDR3 covers 14 residues. V was trimmed by 4 bases and J by 1 base, leaving 7 bases between them. The CDR3 DNA is TGTGCCAGCAGTTCGGGACAGAACACCGGGGAGCTGTTTTTT. Its translation is CASSSGQNTGELFF. Full variable domain (rest looked up from reference TRBV28 and TRBJ2-2): DVKVTQSSRYLVKRTGEKVFLECVQDMDHENMFWYRQDPGLGLRLIYFSYDVKMKEKGDIPEGYSVSREKKERFSLILESASTNQTSMYLCASSSGQNTGELFFGEGSRLTVL.

The rearrangement links TRBV3-1 (or the pseudogene TRBV3-2) to TRBJ2-5; TRBD2 aligns across 8 bases. The J segment lost 4 bases and the V segment lost 3 bases, leaving 4 bases of the junction unmatched. The CDR3 totals 14 residues. The germline V gene encodes CDR1 LGHDT and CDR2 YNNKEL (reference sequence). Written as DNA, the CDR3 is TGTGCCAGCAGCCAGACCGGGACTAGAGAGACCCAGTACTTC. Translated: CASSQTGTRETQYF.

This chain uses TRBV7-9 with TRBJ1-1; D perhaps matches TRBD1 (6 bases). Germline V gene sequence: CDR1 SEHNR, CDR2 FQNEAQ (reference sequence). V was trimmed by 1 base and J by 5 bases, leaving 11 bases between them. The CDR3 is made up of 14 amino acids. CDR3 in amino acids: CASSLEQGWTEAFF. The DNA for the CDR3 is TGTGCCAGCAGCTTAGAACAGGGTTGGACTGAAGCTTTCTTT.

This sequence joins TRBV18 and TRBJ1-5; tentatively, D is TRBD1 (6 bases). The CDR3 has 15 residues. Trimming left V 3 bases short and J 5 bases short, with 14 bases between. Looked up from germline, CDR1 is KGHSH and CDR2 is LQKENI. CDR3 in amino acids: CASSPGPDSYQPQHF. Here the CDR3 DNA reads TGTGCCAGCTCACCCGGCCCGGACAGTTATCAGCCCCAGCATTTT.

The CDR3 spells CASSFGDRNTEAFF. CDR3 DNA: TGTGCCAGCAGTTTTGGGGACAGGAACACTGAAGCTTTCTTT. The V gene is TRBV28, the J gene TRBJ1-1, with 7 bases lining up with TRBD1. Germline assignment: CDR1 MDHEN and CDR2 SYDVKM. This CDR3 comprises 14 residues. Trimming at V came to 3 bases and at J to 1 base, leaving 2 bases not matched to a gene.

The chain links TRBV11-2 to TRBJ2-3; 9 bases are shared with TRBD1. The germline gives CDR1 SGHAT, CDR2 FQNNGV. The CDR3 contains 17 residues. V shed 5 bases and J 3 bases; nucleotides not matched to a gene: 12. Here the CDR3 reads CASSRRGTGLRTDTQYF. The CDR3 DNA reads as TGTGCCAGCAGCCGGCGAGGGACAGGGTTGAGGACAGATACGCAGTATTTT.

The genes are TRBV29-1 and TRBJ2-1, with TRBD2 matching 9 bases. The CDR3 covers 12 residues. Trimming at V came to 8 bases and at J to 6 bases, leaving 5 bases not matched to a gene. From germline, CDR1 is SQVTM and CDR2 ANQGSEA. The CDR3 reads CSLGTSSNEQFF. For the CDR3, the DNA is TGCAGCTTAGGGACTAGCTCCAATGAGCAGTTCTTC.

This chain uses TRBV5-5 with TRBJ1-3, with D uncertain. The CDR3 is made up of 19 amino acids. The germline CDR1 and CDR2 sequences are SGHKS and YYEKEE (reference sequence). V was cut by 4 bases and J by 0 bases, with 23 bases left in between. The CDR3 DNA is TGTGCCAGCAGCCCCTCGGATCCTCAAAGAGGAAACTCTGGAAACACCATATATTTT. It codes for CASSPSDPQRGNSGNTIYF. The variable domain in full, with the rest retrieved from reference TRBV5-5 and TRBJ1-3, is DAGVTQSPTHLIKTRGQQVTLRCSPISGHKSVSWYQQVLGQGPQFIFQYYEKEERGRGNFPDRFSARQFPNYSSELNVNALLLGDSALYLCASSPSDPQRGNSGNTIYFGEGSWLTVV.

This chain links TRBV6-1 with TRBJ2-2, with D unclear. The V end lost 2 bases, the J end lost 7 bases, and 14 bases lay between the germline ends. This CDR3 contains 15 residues. The germline V gene has CDR1 MNHNS and CDR2 SASEGT. The CDR3 nucleotides read TGTGCCAGCAGTGAAATGGCGCTGTCGGGCGGGGAGCTGTTTTTT. Translation gives CASSEMALSGGELFF.